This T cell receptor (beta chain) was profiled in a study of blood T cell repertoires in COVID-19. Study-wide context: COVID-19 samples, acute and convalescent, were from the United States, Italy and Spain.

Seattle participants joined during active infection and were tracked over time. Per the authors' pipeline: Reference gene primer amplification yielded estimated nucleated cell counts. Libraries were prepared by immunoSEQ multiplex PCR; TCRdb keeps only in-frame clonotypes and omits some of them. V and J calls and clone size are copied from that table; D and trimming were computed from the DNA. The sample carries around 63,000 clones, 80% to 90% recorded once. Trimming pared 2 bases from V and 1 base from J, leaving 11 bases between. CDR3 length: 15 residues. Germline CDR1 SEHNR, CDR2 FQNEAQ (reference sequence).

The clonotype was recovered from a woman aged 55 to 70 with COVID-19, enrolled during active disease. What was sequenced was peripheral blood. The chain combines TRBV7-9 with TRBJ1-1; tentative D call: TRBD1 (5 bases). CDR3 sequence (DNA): TGTGCCAGCAGCTTATGGGCAGGGTGGAACACTGAAGCTTTCTTT. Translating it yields CASSLWAGWNTEAFF.